This T cell receptor (beta chain) originates from a study of blood T cell repertoires in COVID-19. CDR1 and CDR2 (germline): SGHRS, YFSETQ. V trimming: 0 bases; J trimming: 9 bases; junction bases outside the gene matches: 2. CDR3 length: 13 residues. Data came from immunoSEQ multiplex PCR; TCRdb stores just in-frame clones and leaves some out. The sample contains approximately 190,000 clones, 84% of which appear only once. Sequenced material: PBMCs or T cells enriched from blood (not recorded which). This sequence was found in a woman aged 30 to 39 who had been exposed to COVID-19. The rearrangement links TRBV5-1 to TRBJ2-1, with TRBD2 identical over 8 bases. CDR3 protein: CASSLDRGGEQFF. For the CDR3, the DNA is TGCGCCAGCAGCTTGGATCGGGGGGGTGAGCAGTTCTTC. Drawing the rest from reference TRBV5-1 and TRBJ2-1, the complete variable domain is KAGVTQTPRYLIKTRGQQVTLSCSPISGHRSVSWYQQTPGQGLQFLFEYFSETQRNKGNFPGRFSGRQFSNSRSEMNVSTLELGDSALYLCASSLDRGGEQFFGPGTRLTVL.